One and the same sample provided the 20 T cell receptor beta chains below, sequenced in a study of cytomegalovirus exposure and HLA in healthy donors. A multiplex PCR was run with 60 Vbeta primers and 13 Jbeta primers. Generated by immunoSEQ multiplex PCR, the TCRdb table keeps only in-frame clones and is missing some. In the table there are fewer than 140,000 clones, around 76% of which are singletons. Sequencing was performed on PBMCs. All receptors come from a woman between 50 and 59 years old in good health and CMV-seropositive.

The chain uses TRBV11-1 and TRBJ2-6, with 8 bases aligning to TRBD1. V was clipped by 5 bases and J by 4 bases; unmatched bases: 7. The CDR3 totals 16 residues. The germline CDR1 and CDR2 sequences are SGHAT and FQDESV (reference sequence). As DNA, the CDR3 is TGTGCCAGCAGCCTCCGACAGGGGCCCGGGGCCAACGTCCTGACTTTC. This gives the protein CASSLRQGPGANVLTF.

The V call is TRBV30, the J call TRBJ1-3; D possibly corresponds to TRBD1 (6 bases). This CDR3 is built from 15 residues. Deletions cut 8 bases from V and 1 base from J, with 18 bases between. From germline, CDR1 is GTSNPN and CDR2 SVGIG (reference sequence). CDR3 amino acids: CAQGGPFLSGNTIYF. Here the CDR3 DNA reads TGTGCCCAAGGGGGACCGTTTTTATCTGGAAACACCATATATTTT.

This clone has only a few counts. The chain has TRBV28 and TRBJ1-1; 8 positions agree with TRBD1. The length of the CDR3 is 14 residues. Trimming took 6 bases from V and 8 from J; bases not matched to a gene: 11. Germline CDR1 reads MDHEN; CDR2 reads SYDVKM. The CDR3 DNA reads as TGTGCCAGCAGGTCGACAGGGGAGGGGACCGAAGCTTTCTTT. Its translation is CASRSTGEGTEAFF.

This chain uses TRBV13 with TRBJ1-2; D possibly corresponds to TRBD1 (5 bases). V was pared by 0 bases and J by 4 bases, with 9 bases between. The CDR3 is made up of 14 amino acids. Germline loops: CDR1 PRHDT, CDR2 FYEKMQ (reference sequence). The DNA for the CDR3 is TGTGCCAGCAGCTTAGGACAGGCATCCTATGGCTACACCTTC. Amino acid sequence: CASSLGQASYGYTF.

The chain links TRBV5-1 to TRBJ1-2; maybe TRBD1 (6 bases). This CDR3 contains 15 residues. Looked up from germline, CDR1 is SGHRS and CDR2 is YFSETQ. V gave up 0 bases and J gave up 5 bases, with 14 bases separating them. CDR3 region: CASSLAAGAPYGYTF. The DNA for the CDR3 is TGCGCCAGCAGCTTGGCCGCAGGGGCCCCGTATGGCTACACCTTC.

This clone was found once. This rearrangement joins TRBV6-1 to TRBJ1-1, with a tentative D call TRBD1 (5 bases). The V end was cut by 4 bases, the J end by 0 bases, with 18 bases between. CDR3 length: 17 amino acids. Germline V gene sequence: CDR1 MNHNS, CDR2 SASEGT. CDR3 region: CASSAWIDQGLNTEAFF. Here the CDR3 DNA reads TGTGCCAGCAGTGCGTGGATAGATCAGGGTTTGAACACTGAAGCTTTCTTT.

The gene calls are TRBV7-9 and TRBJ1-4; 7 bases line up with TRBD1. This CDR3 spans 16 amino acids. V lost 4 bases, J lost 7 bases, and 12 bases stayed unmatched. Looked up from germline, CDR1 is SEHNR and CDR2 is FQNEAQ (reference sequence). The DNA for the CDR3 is TGTGCCAGCAGCTCTCGCCTGGGACAGCTAACTGAAAAACTGTTTTTT. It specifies CASSSRLGQLTEKLFF.

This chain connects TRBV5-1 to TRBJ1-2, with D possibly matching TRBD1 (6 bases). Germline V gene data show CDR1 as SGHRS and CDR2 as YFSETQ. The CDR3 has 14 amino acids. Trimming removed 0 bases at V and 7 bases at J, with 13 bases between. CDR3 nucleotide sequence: TGCGCCAGCAGCTTGGAGGCAGGGGTGGCTGGCTACACCTTC. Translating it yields CASSLEAGVAGYTF.

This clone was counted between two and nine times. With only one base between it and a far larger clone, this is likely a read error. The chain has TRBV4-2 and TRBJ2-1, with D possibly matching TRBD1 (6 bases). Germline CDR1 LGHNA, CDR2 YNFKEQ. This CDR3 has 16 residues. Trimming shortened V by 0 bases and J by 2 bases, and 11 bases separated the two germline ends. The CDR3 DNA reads TGTGCCAGCAGCCAAGAGGACAGTCCACCCTACAATGAGCAGTTCTTC. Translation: CASSQEDSPPYNEQFF.

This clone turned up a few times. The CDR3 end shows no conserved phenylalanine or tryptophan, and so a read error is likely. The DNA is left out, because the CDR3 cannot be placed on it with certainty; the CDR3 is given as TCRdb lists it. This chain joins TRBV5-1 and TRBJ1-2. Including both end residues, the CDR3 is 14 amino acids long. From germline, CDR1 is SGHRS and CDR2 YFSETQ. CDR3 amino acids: CASSLEGRGGTSRY.

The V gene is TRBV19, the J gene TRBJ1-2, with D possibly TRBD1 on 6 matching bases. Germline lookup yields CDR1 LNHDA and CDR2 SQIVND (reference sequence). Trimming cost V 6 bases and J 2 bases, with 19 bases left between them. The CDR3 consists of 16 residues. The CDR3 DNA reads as TGTGCCAGTAGCCTAAATTCTTTGACAGGAAACTATGGCTACACCTTC. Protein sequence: CASSLNSLTGNYGYTF.

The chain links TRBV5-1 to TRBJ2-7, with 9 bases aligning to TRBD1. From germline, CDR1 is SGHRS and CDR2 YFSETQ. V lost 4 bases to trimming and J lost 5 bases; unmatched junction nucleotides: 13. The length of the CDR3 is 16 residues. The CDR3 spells CASSGGTGSNQNEQYF. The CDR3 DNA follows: TGCGCCAGCAGCGGCGGGACAGGGAGCAACCAGAACGAGCAGTACTTC.

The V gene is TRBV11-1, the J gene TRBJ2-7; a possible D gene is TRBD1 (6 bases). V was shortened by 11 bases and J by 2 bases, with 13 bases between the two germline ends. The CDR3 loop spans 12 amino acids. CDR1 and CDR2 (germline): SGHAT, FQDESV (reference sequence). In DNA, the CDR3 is TGTGCCTCTCAGGACAGAGCCTACGAGCAGTACTTC. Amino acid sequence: CASQDRAYEQYF.

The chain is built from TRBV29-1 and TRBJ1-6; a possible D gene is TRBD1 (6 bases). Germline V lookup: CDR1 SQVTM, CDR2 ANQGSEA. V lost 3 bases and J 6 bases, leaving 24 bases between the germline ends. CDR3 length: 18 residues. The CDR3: CSVESWSRGARSNSPLHF. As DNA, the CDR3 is TGCAGCGTTGAGTCTTGGAGTCGGGGGGCGAGAAGTAATTCACCCCTCCACTTT.

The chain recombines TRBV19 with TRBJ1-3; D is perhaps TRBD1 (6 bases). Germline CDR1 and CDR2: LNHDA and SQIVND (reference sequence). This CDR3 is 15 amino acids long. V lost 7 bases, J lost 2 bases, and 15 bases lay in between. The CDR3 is CASKLTGSPGNTIYF. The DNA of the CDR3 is TGTGCCAGTAAACTTACAGGGTCGCCTGGAAACACCATATATTTT.

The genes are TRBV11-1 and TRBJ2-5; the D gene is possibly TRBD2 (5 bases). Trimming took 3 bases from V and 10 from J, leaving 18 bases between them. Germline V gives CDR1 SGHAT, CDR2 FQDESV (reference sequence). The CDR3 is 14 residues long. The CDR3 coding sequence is TGTGCCAGCAGCTTCCTGGCCTCAGGAGGAGGCCAGTACTTC. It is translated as CASSFLASGGGQYF.

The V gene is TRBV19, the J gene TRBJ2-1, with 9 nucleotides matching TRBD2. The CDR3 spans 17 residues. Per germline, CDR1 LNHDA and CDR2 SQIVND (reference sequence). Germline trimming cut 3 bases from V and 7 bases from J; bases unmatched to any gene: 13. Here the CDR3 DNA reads TGTGCCAGTAGTATTGTTGGTAGGGCGGGGGGGCCGAATGAGCAGTTCTTC. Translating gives CASSIVGRAGGPNEQFF.

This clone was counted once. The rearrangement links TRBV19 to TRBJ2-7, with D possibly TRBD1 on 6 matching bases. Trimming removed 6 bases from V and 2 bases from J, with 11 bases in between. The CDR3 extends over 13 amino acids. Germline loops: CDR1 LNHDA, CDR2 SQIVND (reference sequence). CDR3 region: CASRSTGAYEQYF. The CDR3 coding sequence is TGTGCCAGTAGATCGACAGGAGCCTACGAGCAGTACTTC.

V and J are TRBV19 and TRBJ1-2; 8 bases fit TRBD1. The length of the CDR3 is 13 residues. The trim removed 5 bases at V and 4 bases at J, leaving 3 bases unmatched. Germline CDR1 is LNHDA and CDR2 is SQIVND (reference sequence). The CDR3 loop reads CASSWDRTYGYTF. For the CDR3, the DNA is TGTGCCAGTAGTTGGGACAGGACCTATGGCTACACCTTC.

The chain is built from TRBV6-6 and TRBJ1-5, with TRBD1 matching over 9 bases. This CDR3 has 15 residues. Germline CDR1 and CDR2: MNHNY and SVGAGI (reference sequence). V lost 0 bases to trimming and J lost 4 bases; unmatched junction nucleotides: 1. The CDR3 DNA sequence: TGTGCCAGCAGTTACTCCGGGACAGGGAATCAGCCCCAGCATTTT. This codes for CASSYSGTGNQPQHF.